This T cell receptor (beta chain) originates from a study of blood T cell repertoires in COVID-19. Study-level information: Samples representing acute and convalescent COVID-19 were sourced from the United States, Italy and Spain.

In the source study's methods: Reference gene primer amplification gave estimated nucleated cell counts. Assay used: immunoSEQ multiplex PCR; TCRdb lists only in-frame clones, some missing. For V, J and clone size, that table is used; D and trimming come from the DNA. Among 100,000 to 150,000 clones, around four fifths were seen once, and the ten largest hold around 6%. Germline CDR1 is SNHLY and CDR2 is FYNNEI. This CDR3 contains 13 residues. V was trimmed by 8 bases and J by 5 bases, leaving 12 bases between them. This clone was seen more than once but under ten times. The sequencing sample was made of peripheral blood. This chain joins TRBV2 and TRBJ1-4; D is unresolved. The TCR was taken from a man aged 60 to 75 with acute or convalescent COVID-19. The CDR3 nucleotides read TGTGCCAGCGGGAGTAGGTCAAATGAAAAACTGTTTTTT. Residues: CASGSRSNEKLFF.